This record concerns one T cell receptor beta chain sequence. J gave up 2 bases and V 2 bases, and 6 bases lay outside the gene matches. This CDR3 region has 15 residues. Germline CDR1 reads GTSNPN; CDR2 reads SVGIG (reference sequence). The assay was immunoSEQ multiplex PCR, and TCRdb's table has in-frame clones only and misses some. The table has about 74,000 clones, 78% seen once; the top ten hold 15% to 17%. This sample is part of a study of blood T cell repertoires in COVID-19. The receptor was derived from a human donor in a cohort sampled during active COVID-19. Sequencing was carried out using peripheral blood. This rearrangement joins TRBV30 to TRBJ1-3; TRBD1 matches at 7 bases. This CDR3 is CAWSPTGAPGNTIYF. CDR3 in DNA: TGTGCCTGGAGTCCTACAGGGGCCCCTGGAAACACCATATATTTT.